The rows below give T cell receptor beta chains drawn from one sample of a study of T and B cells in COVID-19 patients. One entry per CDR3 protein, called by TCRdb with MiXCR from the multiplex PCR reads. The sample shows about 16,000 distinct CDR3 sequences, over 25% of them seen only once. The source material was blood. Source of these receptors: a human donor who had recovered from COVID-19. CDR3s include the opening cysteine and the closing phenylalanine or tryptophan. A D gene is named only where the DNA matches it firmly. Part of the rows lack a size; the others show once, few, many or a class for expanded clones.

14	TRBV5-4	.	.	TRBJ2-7	CATLNLGSSYEQYF	TGTGCCACCCTTAACCTTGGTAGCTCCTACGAGCAGTACTTC
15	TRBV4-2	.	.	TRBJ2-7	CASSQPSSGVYEQYF	TGTGCCAGCAGCCAACCTAGCTCGGGGGTGTACGAGCAGTACTTC
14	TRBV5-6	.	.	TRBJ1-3	CATSRPVGGNTIYF	TGTGCCACCTCGCGGCCGGTGGGGGGAAACACCATATATTTT
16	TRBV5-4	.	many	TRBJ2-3	CASSLFMVAGTDTQYF	TGTGCCAGCAGCTTGTTTATGGTAGCAGGCACAGATACGCAGTATTTT
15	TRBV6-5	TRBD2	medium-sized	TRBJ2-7	CASSAEAGGSYEQYF	TGTGCCAGCAGTGCCGAAGCGGGAGGGTCCTACGAGCAGTACTTC
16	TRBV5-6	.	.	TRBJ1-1	CASSFADTLMNTEAFF	TGTGCCAGCAGCTTTGCGGACACCCTAATGAACACTGAAGCTTTCTTT
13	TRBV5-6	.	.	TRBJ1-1	CASSLWGNTEAFF	TGTGCCAGCAGCTTGTGGGGGAACACTGAAGCTTTCTTT
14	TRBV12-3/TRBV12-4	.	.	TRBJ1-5	CASSRLGGDQPQHF	TGTGCCAGCAGCCGCCTGGGTGGGGACCAGCCCCAGCATTTT
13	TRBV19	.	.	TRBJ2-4	CASRRQGVDIQYF	TGTGCCAGTAGACGACAAGGGGTGGACATTCAGTACTTC
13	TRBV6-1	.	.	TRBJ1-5	CASSPGSNQPQHF	TGTGCCAGCAGTCCGGGAAGCAATCAGCCCCAGCATTTT
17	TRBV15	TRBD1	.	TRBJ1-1	CATSTLRQGPMNTEAFF	TGTGCCACCAGCACCTTAAGACAGGGACCTATGAACACTGAAGCTTTCTTT
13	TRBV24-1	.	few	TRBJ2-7	CATSDLRGYEQYF	TGTGCCACCAGTGATTTGAGGGGATACGAGCAGTACTTC
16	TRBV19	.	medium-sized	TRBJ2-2	CASSITGGVMSGELFF	TGTGCCAGTAGTATAACCGGGGGCGTCATGTCCGGGGAGCTGTTTTTT
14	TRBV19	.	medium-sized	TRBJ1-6	CASKTVGRGSPLHF	TGTGCCAGTAAGACAGTTGGCCGGGGGTCACCCCTCCACTTT
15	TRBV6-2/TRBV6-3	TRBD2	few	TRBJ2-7	CASRFLRGFSYEQYF	TGTGCCAGCAGATTTTTGCGGGGGTTCTCCTACGAGCAGTACTTC
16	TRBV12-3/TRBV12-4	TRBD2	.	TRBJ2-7	CASSPRTSVNPNEQYF	TGTGCCAGCAGTCCCCGGACTAGCGTGAACCCAAACGAGCAGTACTTC
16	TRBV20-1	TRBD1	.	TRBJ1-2	CSARVNDRDRPYGYTF	TGCAGTGCTAGAGTTAACGACCGGGACAGGCCTTATGGCTACACCTTC
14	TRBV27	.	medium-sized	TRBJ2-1	CASSLDKPYNEQFF	TGTGCCAGCAGTCTCGACAAACCCTACAATGAGCAGTTCTTC
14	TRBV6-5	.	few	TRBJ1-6	CASSEIRGYSPLHF	TGTGCCAGCAGTGAAATCAGGGGTTACTCACCCCTCCACTTT
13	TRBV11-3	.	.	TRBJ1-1	CASSLATYTEAFF	TGTGCCAGCAGCTTGGCGACATACACTGAAGCTTTCTTT
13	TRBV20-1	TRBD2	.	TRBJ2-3	CSARDPTSGTQYF	TGCAGTGCTAGAGATCCAACTAGCGGTACGCAGTATTTT
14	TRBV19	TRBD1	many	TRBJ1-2	CASTQDRANYGYTF	TGTGCCAGTACCCAGGACAGGGCTAACTATGGCTACACCTTC
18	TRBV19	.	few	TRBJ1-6	CASSIDLWGRRYNSPLHF	TGTGCCAGTAGTATAGATCTCTGGGGGCGGCGGTATAATTCACCCCTCCACTTT
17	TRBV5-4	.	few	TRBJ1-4	CASSSTVGEVVGEKLFF	TGTGCCAGCAGCTCGACGGTAGGGGAGGTGGTGGGTGAAAAACTGTTTTTT
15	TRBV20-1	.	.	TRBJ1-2	CSANVLGLANYGYTF	TGCAGTGCTAATGTCCTAGGACTAGCCAACTATGGCTACACCTTC
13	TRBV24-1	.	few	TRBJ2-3	CATGGSGTDTQYF	TGTGCCACCGGGGGGTCCGGGACAGATACGCAGTATTTT
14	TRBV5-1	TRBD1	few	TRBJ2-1	CASTLTGVHNEQFF	TGCGCCAGTACGTTGACAGGGGTCCACAATGAGCAGTTCTTC
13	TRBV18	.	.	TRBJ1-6	CASSPVLDSPLHF	TGTGCCAGCTCACCGGTCCTGGATTCACCCCTCCACTTT
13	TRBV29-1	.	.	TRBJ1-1	CSAPTVGSTEAFF	TGCAGCGCCCCGACAGTGGGGAGTACTGAAGCTTTCTTT
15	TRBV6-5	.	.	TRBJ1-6	CASSYFRSNNSPLHF	TGTGCCAGCAGTTACTTTAGGTCGAATAATTCACCCCTCCACTTT
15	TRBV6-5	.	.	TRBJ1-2	CASSYLAGVGYGYTF	TGTGCCAGCAGTTATCTGGCAGGGGTGGGGTATGGCTACACCTTC
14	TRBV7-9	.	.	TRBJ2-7	CASSSLGQGNEQYF	TGTGCCAGCAGCTCTTTGGGGCAGGGCAACGAGCAGTACTTC
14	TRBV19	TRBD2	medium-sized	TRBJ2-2	CASILAGHTGELFF	TGTGCCAGTATCCTAGCGGGCCACACCGGGGAGCTGTTTTTT
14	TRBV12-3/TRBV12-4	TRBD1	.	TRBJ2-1	CASSLLQGSNEQFF	TGTGCCAGCAGTTTGTTACAGGGGAGCAATGAGCAGTTCTTC
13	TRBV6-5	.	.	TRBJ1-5	CASSYSPNQPQHF	TGTGCCAGCAGTTACTCGCCGAATCAGCCCCAGCATTTT
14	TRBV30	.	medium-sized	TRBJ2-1	CAWSALSSYNEQFF	TGTGCCTGGTCGGCCCTTAGCTCCTACAATGAGCAGTTCTTC
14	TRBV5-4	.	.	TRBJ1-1	CASSLVGPLNMAFF	TGTGCCAGCAGCTTGGTCGGGCCCTTGAATATGGCTTTCTTT
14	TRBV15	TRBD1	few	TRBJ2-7	CATSRDARGFEQYF	TGTGCCACCAGCAGAGATGCCAGGGGGTTTGAGCAGTACTTC
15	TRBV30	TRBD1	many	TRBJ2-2	CAWSDGQGDTGELFF	TGTGCCTGGAGTGACGGACAGGGCGACACCGGGGAGCTGTTTTTT
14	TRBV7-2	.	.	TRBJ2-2	CASSLDRDTGELFF	TGTGCCAGCAGCTTAGACCGAGACACCGGGGAGCTGTTTTTT
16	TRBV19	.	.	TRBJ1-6	CASKRTVSSYNSPLHF	TGTGCCAGTAAGAGGACGGTGAGCTCCTATAATTCACCCCTCCACTTT
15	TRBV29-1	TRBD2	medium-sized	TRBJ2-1	CSVDQSGMTYNEQFF	TGCAGCGTTGACCAAAGCGGGATGACCTACAATGAGCAGTTCTTC
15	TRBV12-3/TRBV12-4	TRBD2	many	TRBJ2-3	CASSLGLAGTGTQYF	TGTGCCAGCAGTTTGGGACTAGCGGGAACGGGTACGCAGTATTTT
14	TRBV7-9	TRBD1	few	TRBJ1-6	CASRPGGMDSPLHF	TGTGCCAGCAGACCAGGGGGCATGGATTCACCCCTCCACTTT
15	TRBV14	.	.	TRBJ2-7	CASSFSRGWHYEQYF	TGTGCCAGCAGTTTTAGCCGAGGCTGGCATTACGAGCAGTACTTC
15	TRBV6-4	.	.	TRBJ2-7	CASSGEAGPGHEQYF	TGTGCCAGCAGTGGCGAGGCCGGGCCAGGCCACGAGCAGTACTTC
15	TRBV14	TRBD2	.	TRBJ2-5	CASSHGLAVQETQYF	TGTGCCAGCAGCCACGGACTAGCGGTACAAGAGACCCAGTACTTC
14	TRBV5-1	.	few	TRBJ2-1	CASSLVQFGNEQFF	TGCGCCAGCAGCTTGGTACAGTTTGGCAATGAGCAGTTCTTC
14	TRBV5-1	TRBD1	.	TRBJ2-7	CASSSGTGFYEQYF	TGCGCCAGCAGCTCCGGGACAGGGTTCTACGAGCAGTACTTC
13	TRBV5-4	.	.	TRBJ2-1	CASSLEGGNEQFF	TGTGCCAGCAGCTTGGAGGGGGGCAATGAGCAGTTCTTC
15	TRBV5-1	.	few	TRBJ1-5	CASSPEGGDNQPQHF	TGCGCCAGCAGCCCGGAGGGGGGGGATAATCAGCCCCAGCATTTT
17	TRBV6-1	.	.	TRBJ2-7	CASSEIVGMRAPTEQYF	TGTGCCAGCAGTGAAATAGTGGGAATGAGGGCCCCTACCGAGCAGTACTTC
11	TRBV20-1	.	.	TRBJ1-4	CSASRNEKLFF	TGCAGTGCCAGCCGGAATGAAAAACTGTTTTTT
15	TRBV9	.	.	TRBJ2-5	CASSEGPRLKETQYF	TGTGCCAGCAGCGAAGGGCCTAGATTAAAAGAGACCCAGTACTTC
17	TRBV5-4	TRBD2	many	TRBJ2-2	CASSPISAGGGTGELFF	TGTGCCAGCAGCCCTATATCAGCGGGAGGTGGAACCGGGGAGCTGTTTTTT
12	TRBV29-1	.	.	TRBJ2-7	CSVDTGAYEQYF	TGCAGCGTTGACACGGGAGCCTACGAGCAGTACTTC
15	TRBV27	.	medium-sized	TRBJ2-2	CASSFRGSNTGELFF	TGTGCCAGCAGTTTTAGGGGCTCGAACACCGGGGAGCTGTTTTTT